The clone carrying this T cell receptor beta chain was counted ten times or more. Unique molecular identifiers tagged the TCR beta cDNA libraries. TCRdb processed the PCR reads anew with MiXCR; each CDR3 protein has one entry. The sample holds hundreds of thousands of distinct CDR3 sequences, more than 50% seen once. This specimen comes from a study of post-analysis software for immune sequencing data. The origin of this receptor is a girl aged 2 to 10 with multiple sclerosis. The sequenced sample consisted of blood.

DNA of the CDR3: TGTGCCAGCAGTTTAGGGCAGGGGGCCTACAATGAGCAGTTCTTC. Protein product: CASSLGQGAYNEQFF. This chain connects TRBV12-3 or TRBV12-4 to TRBJ2-1, with 7 bases that match TRBD1. This CDR3 has 15 residues. The junction had 2 bases not matched to a gene; V was cut back by 1 base and J by 2 bases.